Here is one T cell receptor beta chain with its context. V dropped 9 bases and J dropped 0 bases, with 14 bases sitting between them. Germline CDR1 is MNHEY and CDR2 is SMNVEV (reference sequence). The CDR3 totals 15 residues. The data belong to a study of T cell responses to AZD1222 COVID-19 vaccine. Using immunoSEQ multiplex PCR, the repertoire was profiled, and TCRdb retains in-frame clones only, with some absent. The sample has over 85,000 clones, around 82% seen once; the top ten hold 3.5% to 5%. The sequence came from an adult in good health. This sample comprised peripheral blood, obtained on day 0 of AZD1222 vaccination. The rearrangement uses TRBV27 and TRBJ2-2; D possibly corresponds to TRBD1 (6 bases). CDR3 residues: CASSPGHTNTGELFF. The CDR3 region has the DNA TGTGCCAGTTCCCCGGGACACACGAACACCGGGGAGCTGTTTTTT.